The 28 T cell receptor beta chains below come from one sample, sequenced in a study of graft-versus-host responses after intestinal transplantation. The data were produced by immunoSEQ multiplex PCR, yet TCRdb's version contains in-frame clones alone and is incomplete. The repertoire has about 88,000 clones, roughly 90% of them found once; the top ten carry approximately 0.32%. These TCRs' antigens remain unknown. The sample consisted of unstimulated CD4+ T cells sorted from spleen or lymph node cells, taken before transplant. Receptors were obtained from a human donor who was the organ donor for an intestinal transplant.

In DNA, the CDR3 is TGTGCCAGCAGCCCCGTGGTCCGGGGAAGCGAGCAGTACTTC. Translated, it gives CASSPVVRGSEQYF. The rearrangement uses TRBV6-5 and TRBJ2-7, with D possibly matching TRBD2 (5 bases). There are 14 residues in the CDR3. Germline V gene sequence: CDR1 MNHEY, CDR2 SVGAGI. Trimming took 6 bases from V and 6 from J, leaving 18 bases between them.

V is TRBV7-3 and J is TRBJ2-3; weak D call: TRBD1 (5 bases). CDR3 length equals 17 residues. Trimming stripped 0 bases from V and 1 base from J, with 14 bases between. Per the germline V gene, CDR1 is SGHTA and CDR2 is FQGTGA. The CDR3 loop reads CASSLTGASGGTDTQYF. CDR3 DNA sequence: TGTGCCAGCAGCTTAACAGGGGCCTCGGGTGGCACAGATACGCAGTATTTT.

V and J are TRBV7-3 and TRBJ2-1; TRBD2 matches 8 bases. Germline values: CDR1 SGHTA, CDR2 FQGTGA. This CDR3 region has 16 residues. V dropped 2 bases and J dropped 2; count of bases not matched to a gene: 5. DNA for the CDR3: TGTGCCAGCAGCTTAGGAGGTAGCGGGGCCTACAATGAGCAGTTCTTC. Amino acid sequence: CASSLGGSGAYNEQFF. The complete variable domain, with remaining parts taken from reference TRBV7-3 and TRBJ2-1, reads GAGVSQTPSNKVTEKGKYVELRCDPISGHTALYWYRQSLGQGPEFLIYFQGTGAADDSGLPNDRFFAVRPEGSVSTLKIQRTERGDSAVYLCASSLGGSGAYNEQFFGPGTRLTVL.

The chain recombines TRBV5-1 with TRBJ1-1, with D possibly being TRBD1 (5 bases). Looked up from germline, CDR1 is SGHRS and CDR2 is YFSETQ. The CDR3 runs to 14 residues. V was pared by 4 bases and J by 1 base, with 11 bases between. Here the CDR3 DNA reads TGCGCCAGCAGCCGCGGGACGGCGAACACTGAAGCTTTCTTT. Translating it yields CASSRGTANTEAFF.

This chain connects TRBV28 to TRBJ1-5, with 9 bases aligning to TRBD1. The ends lost 6 bases at V and 7 bases at J; junction bases unmatched: 7. Looked up from germline, CDR1 is MDHEN and CDR2 is SYDVKM. The CDR3 is 14 residues long. The CDR3 sequence is CASRGTGHQQPQHF. The CDR3 bases are TGTGCCAGCAGGGGGACAGGGCATCAACAGCCCCAGCATTTT.

The rearrangement uses TRBV30 and TRBJ2-1; weak D call: TRBD1 (5 bases). The germline V gene has CDR1 GTSNPN and CDR2 SVGIG (reference sequence). The V end lost 2 bases, the J end lost 3 bases, and 8 bases lay between the germline ends. The CDR3 extends over 13 amino acids. The CDR3 coding sequence is TGTGCCTGGAGTAACCAGGGCTACAATGAGCAGTTCTTC. It translates to CAWSNQGYNEQFF.

The gene calls are TRBV6-1 and TRBJ1-5; D unresolved. Germline CDR1 MNHNS, CDR2 SASEGT. This CDR3 spans 15 amino acids. V lost 1 base to trimming and J lost 7 bases, with 14 bases between them. For the CDR3, the DNA is TGTGCCAGCAGTGAAGTTCCAGGTGAGTGGCAGCCCCAGCATTTT. Its translation is CASSEVPGEWQPQHF.

The chain recombines TRBV6-1 with TRBJ2-7; 13 nucleotides align to TRBD2. After removal of 7 bases from V and 3 bases from J, the junction contained 6 bases not matched to a gene. The length of the CDR3 is 15 residues. Germline lookup yields CDR1 MNHNS and CDR2 SASEGT. The DNA of the CDR3 is TGTGCCAGCACCGCCGGACTAGCGGGAGACTACGAGCAGTACTTC. It yields the protein CASTAGLAGDYEQYF.

The chain is built from TRBV2 and TRBJ1-1; a weak D match, TRBD1 (5 bases). In germline, CDR1 is SNHLY, CDR2 FYNNEI. The CDR3 covers 16 residues. V was cut by 6 bases and J by 1 base, with 18 bases left in between. CDR3 loop: CASRAGTITQNTEAFF. CDR3 coding DNA: TGTGCCAGCAGAGCCGGGACTATCACCCAGAACACTGAAGCTTTCTTT.

V gene TRBV10-3 combines with J gene TRBJ2-7; 13 bases fit TRBD2. Trimming cost V 10 bases and J 5 bases; bases outside gene matches: 8. This CDR3 contains 14 residues. The germline CDR1 and CDR2 sequences are ENHRY and SYGVKD. This CDR3 is CATKTSGGFNEQYF. CDR3 coding DNA: TGTGCCACCAAGACTAGCGGGGGGTTCAACGAGCAGTACTTC.

This chain connects TRBV10-3 to TRBJ2-5; 8 bases line up with TRBD2. This CDR3 contains 18 residues. Germline values: CDR1 ENHRY, CDR2 SYGVKD. The junction had 14 bases not matched to a gene; V was cut back by 0 bases and J by 5 bases. The CDR3 spells CAISESAGTRGTWETQYF. Written as DNA, the CDR3 is TGTGCCATCAGTGAGTCCGCCGGGACTAGGGGGACCTGGGAGACCCAGTACTTC.

CDR3 coding DNA: TGTGCCAGCAGTCTTAGCCCGCGTTCAAGCGAGCAGTTCTTC. Translation gives CASSLSPRSSEQFF. The chain recombines TRBV6-4 with TRBJ2-1; D unresolved. Trimming stripped 5 bases from V and 10 bases from J, with 18 bases between. This CDR3 contains 14 residues. Per germline, CDR1 MRHNA and CDR2 SNTAGT.

This clone was picked up one time. This sequence joins TRBV28 and TRBJ1-2; possible D gene TRBD1, 6 bases. The length of the CDR3 is 14 residues. The V and J ends lost 7 bases and 3 bases respectively, with 15 bases between them. Germline V CDR1 and CDR2: MDHEN, SYDVKM. The CDR3 DNA follows: TGTGCCAGCACGACAGGCCAGTCCTACTATGGCTACACCTTC. Amino acids: CASTTGQSYYGYTF.

This chain joins TRBV6-5 and TRBJ2-5; D perhaps matches TRBD2 (5 bases). CDR3 length: 14 residues. Trimming took off 2 bases at V and 4 bases at J, with 11 bases between the two ends. The germline gives CDR1 MNHEY, CDR2 SVGAGI. CDR3 sequence: CASSYAGVGETQYF. The DNA for the CDR3 is TGTGCCAGCAGTTACGCCGGGGTCGGAGAGACCCAGTACTTC.

The rearrangement joins TRBV28 to TRBJ1-5; 9 nucleotides agree with TRBD1. The ends lost 5 bases at V and 5 bases at J; junction bases unmatched: 22. The CDR3 is made up of 20 amino acids. In germline, CDR1 is MDHEN, CDR2 SYDVKM. The CDR3 protein is CASSTLTGTGRRSGYQPQHF. CDR3 DNA: TGTGCCAGCAGTACACTAACCGGGACAGGGAGGAGGAGTGGTTATCAGCCCCAGCATTTT.

The chain joins TRBV5-1 to TRBJ2-1; TRBD1 matches 9 bases. This CDR3 is 17 amino acids long. Germline CDR1 SGHRS, CDR2 YFSETQ. The V segment lost 4 bases and the J segment 8 bases; nucleotides outside the gene matches: 16. In DNA, the CDR3 is TGCGCCAGCAGCCGGACGACAGGGGGGAACCCACGGGATGAGCAGTTCTTC. Encoded protein: CASSRTTGGNPRDEQFF.

The V gene is TRBV7-6, the J gene TRBJ2-7; TRBD1 might be the D (7 bases). The length of the CDR3 is 13 residues. The V gene's germline CDR1 is SGHVS and CDR2 FNYEAQ. V was cut by 2 bases and J by 4 bases, with 9 bases left in between. The CDR3: CASSLQGGYEQYF. The CDR3 DNA follows: TGTGCCAGCAGCTTACAGGGGGGTTACGAGCAGTACTTC.

The V gene is TRBV11-3, the J gene TRBJ2-7; maybe TRBD1 (7 bases). CDR1 and CDR2 (germline): SGHNT, YENEEA. The ends were cut back, 2 bases at V and 2 bases at J, with 25 bases in the middle. The CDR3 contains 19 residues. CDR3 region: CASSLTEPMTGRFPYEQYF. The CDR3 nucleotides read TGTGCCAGCAGCTTAACAGAGCCCATGACAGGGAGGTTTCCCTACGAGCAGTACTTC.

The rearrangement uses TRBV5-8 and TRBJ2-2; 8 bases agree with TRBD2. Germline lookup yields CDR1 SGHTS and CDR2 YDEGEE. This CDR3 has 16 amino acids. The J segment lost 7 bases and the V segment lost 4 bases, leaving 12 bases of the junction unmatched. DNA of the CDR3: TGTGCCAGCAGCCCTGTTAGCGGGGTCGTCGGCGGGGAGCTGTTTTTT. Protein: CASSPVSGVVGGELFF.

V and J are TRBV7-9 and TRBJ1-2; D remains unclear. Looked up from germline, CDR1 is SEHNR and CDR2 is FQNEAQ (reference sequence). CDR3 size: 13 residues. V lost 5 bases, J lost 4 bases, and 11 bases lay in between. CDR3 amino acids: CASSRGPFYGYTF. CDR3 sequence (DNA): TGTGCCAGCAGCCGAGGGCCCTTCTATGGCTACACCTTC.

The gene calls are TRBV7-3 and TRBJ1-2, with D possibly being TRBD1 (6 bases). This CDR3 region has 13 residues. The V end was cut by 6 bases, the J end by 7 bases, with 15 bases between. CDR1 SGHTA and CDR2 FQGTGA come from the germline V gene. The CDR3 protein is CASSLARGSGYTF. The CDR3 DNA follows: TGTGCCAGCAGTCTGGCCAGGGGATCTGGCTACACCTTC.

The V call is TRBV7-9, the J call TRBJ2-3; 9 bases map to TRBD2. The V and J ends lost 3 bases and 3 bases, in that order; junction bases with no gene match: 4. CDR1 and CDR2 (germline): SEHNR, FQNEAQ (reference sequence). This CDR3 spans 15 amino acids. CDR3 bases: TGTGCCAGCAGCTTTAGCGGGAGTGGAACAGATACGCAGTATTTT. It codes for CASSFSGSGTDTQYF. The full variable domain, rest sourced from reference TRBV7-9 and TRBJ2-3, is DTGVSQNPRHKITKRGQNVTFRCDPISEHNRLYWYRQTLGQGPEFLTYFQNEAQLEKSRLLSDRFSAERPKGSFSTLEIQRTEQGDSAMYLCASSFSGSGTDTQYFGPGTRLTVL.

The V and J genes are TRBV6-6 and TRBJ2-5; 10 nucleotides align to TRBD1. CDR3 length: 16 residues. V dropped 6 bases and J dropped 5; count of bases not matched to a gene: 12. From germline, CDR1 is MNHNY and CDR2 SVGAGI (reference sequence). The CDR3 DNA is TGTGCCAGCAGCTCTAGAAGGGACAGGGGCCGGGAGACCCAGTACTTC. It yields the protein CASSSRRDRGRETQYF.

This chain uses TRBV18 with TRBJ2-7; D perhaps matches TRBD2 (6 bases). The germline V and J ends were trimmed by 2 bases and 2 bases, with 10 bases remaining between them. The CDR3 spans 14 residues. Germline CDR1 reads KGHSH; CDR2 reads LQKENI. The DNA for the CDR3 is TGTGCCAGCTCACCATCGGGGGTGGCCTACGAGCAGTACTTC. Protein: CASSPSGVAYEQYF.

The chain links TRBV2 to TRBJ1-2, with 7 bases lining up with TRBD1. Germline CDR1 is SNHLY and CDR2 is FYNNEI. V dropped 6 bases and J dropped 2; count of bases not matched to a gene: 3. The CDR3 spans 13 residues. The CDR3 nucleotides are TGTGCCAGCAGCGTACAGGGGAACTATGGCTACACCTTC. It codes for CASSVQGNYGYTF. Full variable domain (remainder filled in from reference TRBV2 and TRBJ1-2): EPEVTQTPSHQVTQMGQEVILRCVPISNHLYFYWYRQILGQKVEFLVSFYNNEISEKSEIFDDQFSVERPDGSNFTLKIRSTKLEDSAMYFCASSVQGNYGYTFGSGTRLTVV.

This clone showed up just once. This sequence joins TRBV5-1 and TRBJ1-2; a weak D match, TRBD1 (5 bases). Germline V lookup: CDR1 SGHRS, CDR2 YFSETQ. Trimming took 0 bases from V and 3 from J, leaving 12 bases between them. CDR3 size: 15 residues. CDR3 nucleotide sequence: TGCGCCAGCAGCTTGGCTCCGACAGCTTACTATGGCTACACCTTC. This gives the protein CASSLAPTAYYGYTF.

CDR3 coding DNA: TGTGCCTGGGGGACTAGCGTAGGGGAGCTGTTTTTT. Its translation is CAWGTSVGELFF. This chain links TRBV30 with TRBJ2-2; 10 bases are a match to TRBD2. The CDR3 runs 12 residues. Per germline, CDR1 GTSNPN and CDR2 SVGIG (reference sequence). The V and J ends lost 5 bases and 8 bases, in that order; junction bases with no gene match: 2.

The chain is built from TRBV6-5 and TRBJ2-3; perhaps TRBD2 as D (6 bases). V lost 0 bases to trimming and J lost 2 bases, with 12 bases between them. CDR3 length: 16 amino acids. CDR1 is MNHEY and CDR2 is SVGAGI in the germline V gene. Written as DNA, the CDR3 is TGTGCCAGCAGTTACTCTAGCGGTTTCCCCACAGATACGCAGTATTTT. Translated: CASSYSSGFPTDTQYF.